These T cell receptor beta chains were read from a single sample in a study of blood T cells in healthy people across ages. TCRdb reprocessed the 5' RACE reads with MiXCR, giving one entry per CDR3 protein. The data show 920,000 or so distinct CDR3 sequences, around 43% seen once. Input material: blood. These receptors were taken from a woman aged 60-75 years in good health. Both conserved end residues are trimmed from each CDR3. Each record gives: V gene, clone size, J gene, CDR3 protein. Not every row has a clone size; where given, it reads once, few, many or a size class.

V gene: TRBV6-5; clone size: few; J gene: TRBJ2-1; CDR3 protein: ASRLTPYNEQF
V gene: TRBV15; clone size: few; J gene: TRBJ2-7; CDR3 protein: ATSRARGGGSYEQY
V gene: TRBV20-1; clone size: few; J gene: TRBJ2-1; CDR3 protein: SASQREINNEQF
V gene: TRBV5-6; clone size: few; J gene: TRBJ2-1; CDR3 protein: ASKQEGGARVQF
V gene: TRBV27; clone size: .; J gene: TRBJ1-2; CDR3 protein: ASSLQGQPNYSYT
V gene: TRBV20-1; clone size: .; J gene: TRBJ2-7; CDR3 protein: SARVTGLSYEQY
V gene: TRBV15; clone size: .; J gene: TRBJ1-2; CDR3 protein: ATSRDRIEGYT
V gene: TRBV2; clone size: .; J gene: TRBJ2-6; CDR3 protein: ASSPENGANVLT
V gene: TRBV2; clone size: few; J gene: TRBJ1-5; CDR3 protein: ASSEVWQSNQPQH
V gene: TRBV5-4; clone size: few; J gene: TRBJ2-7; CDR3 protein: ASSTLAGSSYEQY
V gene: TRBV14; clone size: .; J gene: TRBJ2-1; CDR3 protein: ASSQRTSGQINEQF
V gene: TRBV20-1; clone size: few; J gene: TRBJ2-5; CDR3 protein: SASQTRDRGGETQY
V gene: TRBV5-1; clone size: .; J gene: TRBJ1-2; CDR3 protein: ASSYGDYGYT
V gene: TRBV3-1; clone size: .; J gene: TRBJ2-4; CDR3 protein: ASSQDWERGDIQY
V gene: TRBV12-3/TRBV12-4; clone size: .; J gene: TRBJ2-1; CDR3 protein: ASRQLGGPVNEQF
V gene: TRBV30; clone size: few; J gene: TRBJ2-3; CDR3 protein: AWSLSDTQY
V gene: TRBV27; clone size: .; J gene: TRBJ2-1; CDR3 protein: ASSPYDPGASYNEQF
V gene: TRBV20-1; clone size: .; J gene: TRBJ1-4; CDR3 protein: SAREGIDEKLF
V gene: TRBV12-3/TRBV12-4; clone size: .; J gene: TRBJ2-4; CDR3 protein: ASSLGGRSIQY
V gene: TRBV27; clone size: few; J gene: TRBJ2-6; CDR3 protein: ASSPPQFSGANVLT
V gene: TRBV12-3/TRBV12-4; clone size: .; J gene: TRBJ2-7; CDR3 protein: ASTSSGITPHEQY
V gene: TRBV20-1; clone size: many; J gene: TRBJ2-1; CDR3 protein: SADRLAGAPENEQF
V gene: TRBV6-1; clone size: .; J gene: TRBJ1-1; CDR3 protein: ATVSLNTEAF
V gene: TRBV6-5; clone size: .; J gene: TRBJ2-1; CDR3 protein: ASSYSTSGPYNEQF
V gene: TRBV11-3; clone size: .; J gene: TRBJ2-5; CDR3 protein: ASSLRPSGAGGTQY